Shown below are 3 T cell receptor beta chains from a single sample sequenced in a study of PD-1 blockade in mismatch repair-deficient tumors. Assay: immunoSEQ multiplex PCR; the TCRdb copy retains only in-frame clones and omits some. The table includes around 30,000 clones, around 80% detected once. The sample was PBMCs, taken less than 7 weeks after starting pembrolizumab. The source is an adult with mismatch repair-deficient cancer.

The chain combines TRBV27 with TRBJ2-3, with D possibly being TRBD2 (5 bases). Germline CDR1 is MNHEY and CDR2 is SMNVEV (reference sequence). This CDR3 region has 15 residues. Trimming left V 7 bases short and J 0 bases short, with 14 bases between. The CDR3 here is CASTYRGPSTDTQYF. The CDR3 nucleotides read TGTGCCAGCACCTACCGCGGGCCTAGCACAGATACGCAGTATTTT.

The DNA of the CDR3 is TGCGCCAGTGGGGAGGGCAGGACCTCCTACAATGAGCAGTTCTTC. Translating gives CASGEGRTSYNEQFF. The chain has TRBV5-1 and TRBJ2-1, with 7 bases matching TRBD2. Trimming cost V 8 bases and J 0 bases; bases outside gene matches: 8. The CDR3 has 15 residues. Germline V lookup: CDR1 SGHRS, CDR2 YFSETQ.

The chain joins TRBV4-1 to TRBJ1-3, with no clear D. Trimming removed 1 base from V and 0 bases from J, with 7 bases in between. CDR3 length: 15 residues. Germline V gene data show CDR1 as MGHRA and CDR2 as YSYEKL. The CDR3 is CASSQGSFSGNTIYF. In DNA, the CDR3 is TGCGCCAGCAGCCAAGGTTCGTTCTCTGGAAACACCATATATTTT.